A selection of T cell receptor beta chains follows, all from one sample in a study of cytomegalovirus exposure and HLA in healthy donors. Measured with immunoSEQ multiplex PCR; TCRdb has only the in-frame clones, and not every one. The data hold 100,000 to 150,000 clones, with 70% to 90% observed a single time. Sequencing was carried out using PBMCs. Receptor source: a woman younger than 30 in good health and CMV-seronegative. The CDR3 runs from the conserved cysteine through the conserved F or W. The order of the fields is J gene, D gene, V gene, clone size, CDR3 DNA, CDR3 protein. A D gene is named only where the DNA matches it firmly. Not every row has a clone size; where given, it reads once, few, many or a size class.

j_gene: TRBJ2-7; d_gene: NA; v_gene: TRBV7-3; abundance: NA; CDR3nt: TGTGCCAGCAGCCCTATCGAAGAGAGCGCCGTTTATCCCCCCTACGAGCAGTACTTC; CDR3aa: CASSPIEESAVYPPYEQYF
j_gene: TRBJ2-1; d_gene: TRBD2; v_gene: TRBV6-6; abundance: NA; CDR3nt: TGTGCCAGCAGTTGGGGGGGGGATTACAATGAGCAGTTCTTC; CDR3aa: CASSWGGDYNEQFF
j_gene: TRBJ2-7; d_gene: NA; v_gene: TRBV28; abundance: NA; CDR3nt: TGTGCCAGCAGTTTTGGTCGTAATCGACTTTACGAGCAGTACTTC; CDR3aa: CASSFGRNRLYEQYF
j_gene: TRBJ1-4; d_gene: NA; v_gene: TRBV4-2; abundance: medium-sized; CDR3nt: TGTGCCAGCAGCCAAGGATTCGAGGGTAGAGTGGAAAAACTGTTTTTT; CDR3aa: CASSQGFEGRVEKLFF
j_gene: TRBJ1-2; d_gene: NA; v_gene: TRBV20-1; abundance: NA; CDR3nt: TGCAGTGCTTCCCCCGGTGGCTACACCTTC; CDR3aa: CSASPGGYTF
j_gene: TRBJ1-6; d_gene: TRBD1; v_gene: TRBV5-8; abundance: few; CDR3nt: TGTGCCAGCAGCTGGCTGATCGGGACAGGGGATTCACCCCTCCACTTT; CDR3aa: CASSWLIGTGDSPLHF
j_gene: TRBJ2-3; d_gene: NA; v_gene: TRBV7-3; abundance: NA; CDR3nt: TGTGCCAGCAGCCCGTCCCCTAGCACAGATACGCAGTATTTT; CDR3aa: CASSPSPSTDTQYF
j_gene: TRBJ1-1; d_gene: NA; v_gene: TRBV27; abundance: NA; CDR3nt: TGTGCCAGCAGTGCCTCCCCCGGGACAAAAAACACTGAAGCTTTCTTT; CDR3aa: CASSASPGTKNTEAFF
j_gene: TRBJ2-1; d_gene: TRBD2; v_gene: TRBV7-2; abundance: NA; CDR3nt: TGTGCCAGCAGCCCCGGGACTAGCGTCCCCAATGAGCAGTTCTTC; CDR3aa: CASSPGTSVPNEQFF
j_gene: TRBJ2-1; d_gene: TRBD2; v_gene: TRBV29-1; abundance: NA; CDR3nt: TGCAGCGTTGGGGGCGGGGGGCTTGTTGAGCAGTTCTTC; CDR3aa: CSVGGGGLVEQFF
j_gene: TRBJ1-2; d_gene: TRBD1; v_gene: TRBV29-1; abundance: NA; CDR3nt: TGCAGCGTATACGCCGGGACAGGGAACTATGGCTACACCTTC; CDR3aa: CSVYAGTGNYGYTF
j_gene: TRBJ1-2; d_gene: TRBD1; v_gene: TRBV15; abundance: NA; CDR3nt: TGTGCCACCAGCAGAGATCCATCAGGGGGCGGGGGCTACACCTTC; CDR3aa: CATSRDPSGGGGYTF
j_gene: TRBJ2-5; d_gene: NA; v_gene: TRBV29-1; abundance: NA; CDR3nt: TGCAGCGTTGAAGATTGGGGGGCAGCCGGGAGGTACCAAGAGACCCAGTACTTC; CDR3aa: CSVEDWGAAGRYQETQYF
j_gene: TRBJ2-2; d_gene: TRBD1; v_gene: TRBV7-3; abundance: NA; CDR3nt: TGTGCCAGCAGCTCACGGACAGGGTCCCCCTTAAACACCGGGGAGCTGTTTTTT; CDR3aa: CASSSRTGSPLNTGELFF
j_gene: TRBJ2-7; d_gene: TRBD2; v_gene: TRBV11-2; abundance: few; CDR3nt: TGTGCCAGCAGCCCTCACCTGGGACTAGCGGGAGGGGTTCGGCGAAAGCAGTACTTC; CDR3aa: CASSPHLGLAGGVRRKQYF
j_gene: TRBJ2-7; d_gene: NA; v_gene: TRBV13; abundance: NA; CDR3nt: TGTGCCAGCAGCTTAGGTCTAACCTACGAGCAGTACTTC; CDR3aa: CASSLGLTYEQYF
j_gene: TRBJ2-7; d_gene: TRBD2; v_gene: TRBV4-3; abundance: NA; CDR3nt: TGCGCCAGCAGCCAAGCTATAGCGGGAGCCTACGAGCAGTACTTC; CDR3aa: CASSQAIAGAYEQYF
j_gene: TRBJ2-5; d_gene: NA; v_gene: TRBV19; abundance: NA; CDR3nt: TGTGCCAGTAGTACGCAAGGGGGACAAGAGACCCAGTACTTC; CDR3aa: CASSTQGGQETQYF
j_gene: TRBJ2-1; d_gene: NA; v_gene: TRBV5-1; abundance: NA; CDR3nt: TGCGCCAGCAGCCTCGGACAGACATCCTACAATGAGCAGTTCTTC; CDR3aa: CASSLGQTSYNEQFF
j_gene: TRBJ1-3; d_gene: TRBD1; v_gene: TRBV5-6; abundance: NA; CDR3nt: TGTGCCAGCAGCTTGGGACAGGGTGGAAACACCATATATTTT; CDR3aa: CASSLGQGGNTIYF
j_gene: TRBJ2-7; d_gene: TRBD1; v_gene: TRBV30; abundance: NA; CDR3nt: TGTGCCTGGAGTACCGGGACAGGGCCCTACGAGCAGTACTTC; CDR3aa: CAWSTGTGPYEQYF
j_gene: TRBJ2-7; d_gene: NA; v_gene: TRBV6-5; abundance: once; CDR3nt: TGTGCCAGCAGTAACACCAAGTCCTACGAGCAGTACTTC; CDR3aa: CASSNTKSYEQYF
j_gene: TRBJ1-1; d_gene: NA; v_gene: TRBV18; abundance: once; CDR3nt: TGTGCCAGCTCACCTAGGACAGAGGTGAACACTGAAGCTTTCTTT; CDR3aa: CASSPRTEVNTEAFF
j_gene: TRBJ2-7; d_gene: NA; v_gene: TRBV7-9; abundance: NA; CDR3nt: TGTGCCAGCACCTTATCTCGGGGAAGCTCCTACGAGCAGTACTTC; CDR3aa: CASTLSRGSSYEQYF
j_gene: TRBJ1-2; d_gene: TRBD1; v_gene: TRBV4-1; abundance: NA; CDR3nt: TGCGCCAGCAGCCATGGGACAGGGAATGGCTACACCTTC; CDR3aa: CASSHGTGNGYTF
j_gene: TRBJ1-2; d_gene: TRBD1; v_gene: TRBV13; abundance: NA; CDR3nt: TGTGCCAGCAGCCCGGGACAGGCGACCTATGGCTACACCTTC; CDR3aa: CASSPGQATYGYTF
j_gene: TRBJ2-1; d_gene: NA; v_gene: TRBV7-7; abundance: NA; CDR3nt: TGTGCCAGCAGCTTACTGGTCCTGGACACCAATGAGCAGTTCTTC; CDR3aa: CASSLLVLDTNEQFF
j_gene: TRBJ1-5; d_gene: TRBD1; v_gene: TRBV4-1; abundance: NA; CDR3nt: TGCGCCAGCAGCCAACCGGACAGGGGGCTGGTTCAGCCCCAGCATTTT; CDR3aa: CASSQPDRGLVQPQHF
j_gene: TRBJ2-2; d_gene: NA; v_gene: TRBV5-4; abundance: NA; CDR3nt: TGTGCCAGCACCAAACAGGCCGGCACCGGGGAGCTGTTTTTT; CDR3aa: CASTKQAGTGELFF
j_gene: TRBJ2-7; d_gene: NA; v_gene: TRBV10-2; abundance: NA; CDR3nt: TGCGCCAGCAGAGGACAAAATCAGGAGCAGTACTTC; CDR3aa: CASRGQNQEQYF
j_gene: TRBJ1-5; d_gene: TRBD1; v_gene: TRBV28; abundance: NA; CDR3nt: TGTGCCAGCGCCTCACCAGGGAACCAGGGGGCCCATCAGCCCCAGCATTTT; CDR3aa: CASASPGNQGAHQPQHF
j_gene: TRBJ1-1; d_gene: NA; v_gene: TRBV4-1; abundance: NA; CDR3nt: TGCGCCAGCAGCCAAGATGATCTCAACGGGAACACTGAAGCTTTCTTT; CDR3aa: CASSQDDLNGNTEAFF
j_gene: TRBJ2-3; d_gene: TRBD2; v_gene: TRBV30; abundance: NA; CDR3nt: TGTGCCTGGAGCGTCCGGGAGCGGGGGTACACAGATACGCAGTATTTT; CDR3aa: CAWSVRERGYTDTQYF